This TCR beta chain derives from a study of T cells in Graves' hyperthyroidism and ophthalmopathy. TCR beta CDR3 regions were amplified from RNA. HTBI primers were used for first-round RT-PCR of the TCR CDR3. A single record per CDR3 protein comes from TCRdb applying MiXCR to the multiplex PCR reads. The sample yields fewer than 650,000 distinct CDR3 sequences, around 15% seen once. Unmatched junction bases numbered 9, after V lost 4 bases and J lost 6 bases. Germline assignment: CDR1 MDHEN and CDR2 SYDVKM. This CDR3 region has 15 residues. The chain links TRBV28 to TRBJ2-7; 10 bases map to TRBD1. The clonotype was recovered from a woman aged 40 to 50 with Graves' hyperthyroidism. Specimen: blood. The CDR3 region is CASSSGGQGKGEQYF. The CDR3 coding sequence is TGTGCCAGCAGTTCTGGGGGACAGGGGAAGGGCGAGCAGTACTTC.